This T cell receptor (beta chain) was retrieved from a study of T cells expressing NK-cell markers. On the study more broadly: The study drew TCR beta repertoires from sorted CD3+CD56+NKG2C+, CD3+CD56+NKG2C- and CD3+CD56-NKG2C+ T cells. The sequencing cohort of eight donors included seven HCMV-seropositive individuals and one seronegative individual.

Reprocessing the 5' RACE reads, TCRdb reports a single entry for every CDR3 protein and omits DNA. This sample's clone table lists some 340,000 distinct CDR3 sequences. In germline, CDR1 is MGHDK, CDR2 SYGVNS. The CDR3 contains 15 residues. The rearrangement uses TRBV25-1 and TRBJ2-7; TCRdb names TRBD1, which stays unverified in the absence of DNA. The receptor's source is a man aged 18-70 years in good health. The source material was blood T cells: a sorted CD56 or NKG2C T cell subset, CD4+ or CD8+ T cells, or bulk PBMC T cells (not recorded which). CDR3 sequence: CASSTRQGRSGEQYF.